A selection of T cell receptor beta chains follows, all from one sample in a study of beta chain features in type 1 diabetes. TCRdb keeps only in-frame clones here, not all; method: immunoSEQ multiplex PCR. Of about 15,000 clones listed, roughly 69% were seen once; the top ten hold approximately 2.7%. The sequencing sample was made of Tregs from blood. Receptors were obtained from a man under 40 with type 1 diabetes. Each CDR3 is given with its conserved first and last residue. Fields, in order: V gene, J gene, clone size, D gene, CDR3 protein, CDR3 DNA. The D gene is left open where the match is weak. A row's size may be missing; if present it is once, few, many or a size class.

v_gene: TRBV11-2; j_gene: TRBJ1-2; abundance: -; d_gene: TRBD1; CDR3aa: CASSLEGQGYYGYTF; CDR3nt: TGTGCCAGCAGCTTAGAGGGACAGGGCTACTATGGCTACACCTTC
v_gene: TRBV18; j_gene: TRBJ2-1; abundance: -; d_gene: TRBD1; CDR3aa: CASSPVVDRGRHEQFF; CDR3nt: TGTGCCAGCTCACCGGTTGTGGACAGGGGAAGGCATGAGCAGTTCTTC
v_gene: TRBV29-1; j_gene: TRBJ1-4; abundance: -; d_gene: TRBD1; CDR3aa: CSVTGTGLPAANEKLFF; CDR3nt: TGCAGCGTCACTGGGACAGGGCTACCAGCGGCTAATGAAAAACTGTTTTTT
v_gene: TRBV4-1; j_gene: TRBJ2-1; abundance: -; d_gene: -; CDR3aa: CASSQADTRNNEQFF; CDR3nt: TGCGCCAGCAGCCAAGCCGACACTAGGAACAATGAGCAGTTCTTC
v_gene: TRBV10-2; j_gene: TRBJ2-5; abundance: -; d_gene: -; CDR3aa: CASKEGLYQETQYF; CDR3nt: TGCGCCAGCAAAGAGGGACTGTACCAAGAGACCCAGTACTTC
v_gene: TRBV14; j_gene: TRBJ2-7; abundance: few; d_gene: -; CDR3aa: CASSQSSEQYF; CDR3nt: TGTGCCAGCAGCCAATCGTCCGAGCAGTACTTC
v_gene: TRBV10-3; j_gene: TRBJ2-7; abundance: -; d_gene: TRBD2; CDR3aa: CAISRTSSSYEQYF; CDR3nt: TGTGCCATCAGTCGGACTAGCAGCTCCTACGAGCAGTACTTC
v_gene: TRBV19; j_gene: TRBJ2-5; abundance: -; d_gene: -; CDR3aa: CASRPGGSQETQYF; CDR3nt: TGTGCCAGTAGGCCAGGAGGGAGCCAAGAGACCCAGTACTTC
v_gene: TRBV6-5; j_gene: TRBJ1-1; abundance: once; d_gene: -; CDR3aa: CASSWSGEAFF; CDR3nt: TGTGCCAGCAGTTGGTCAGGTGAGGCTTTCTTT
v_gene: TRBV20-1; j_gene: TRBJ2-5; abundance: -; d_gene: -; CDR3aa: CSAIIGGTQYF; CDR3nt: TGCAGTGCTATCATAGGGGGGACCCAGTACTTC
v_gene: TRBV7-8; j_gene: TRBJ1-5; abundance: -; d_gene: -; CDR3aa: CASSLAVAGAPSNQPQHF; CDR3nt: TGTGCCAGCAGCTTAGCGGTTGCAGGGGCTCCGAGCAATCAGCCCCAGCATTTT
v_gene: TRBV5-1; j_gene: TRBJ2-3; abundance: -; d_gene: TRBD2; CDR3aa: CASSPQTRLAGARTDTQYF; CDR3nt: TGCGCCAGCAGCCCACAAACCAGACTAGCGGGGGCTCGCACAGATACGCAGTATTTT
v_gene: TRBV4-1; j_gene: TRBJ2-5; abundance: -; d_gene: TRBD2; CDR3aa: CASSQDIASGSTQYF; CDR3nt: TGCGCCAGCAGCCAAGATATTGCTAGCGGCTCAACCCAGTACTTC
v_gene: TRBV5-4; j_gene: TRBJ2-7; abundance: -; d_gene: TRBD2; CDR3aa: CASRPGTSDEQYF; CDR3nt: TGTGCCAGCAGGCCCGGGACTAGCGACGAGCAGTACTTC
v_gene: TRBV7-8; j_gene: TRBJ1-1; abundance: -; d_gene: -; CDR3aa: CASSSPRLKAFF; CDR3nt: TGTGCCAGCAGCTCCCCTAGGTTAAAAGCTTTCTTT
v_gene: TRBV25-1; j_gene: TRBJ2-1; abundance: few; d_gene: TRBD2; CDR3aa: CASSEAGGPGGTNEQFF; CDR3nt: TGTGCCAGCAGTGAGGCGGGGGGACCCGGTGGGACAAATGAGCAGTTCTTC
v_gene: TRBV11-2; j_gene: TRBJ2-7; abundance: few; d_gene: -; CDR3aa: CASSPSSYEQYF; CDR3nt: TGTGCCAGCAGCCCGAGCTCCTACGAGCAGTACTTC
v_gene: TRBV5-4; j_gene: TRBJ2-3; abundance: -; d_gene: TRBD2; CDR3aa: CASSLRLAGETDTQYF; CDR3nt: TGTGCCAGCAGCTTGAGACTAGCGGGAGAAACAGATACGCAGTATTTT
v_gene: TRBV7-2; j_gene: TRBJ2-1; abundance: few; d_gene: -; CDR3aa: CASSSGPSFNEQFF; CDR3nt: TGTGCCAGCAGCTCGGGTCCTTCGTTCAATGAGCAGTTCTTC
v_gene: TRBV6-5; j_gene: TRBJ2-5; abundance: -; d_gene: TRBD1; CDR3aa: CASSGTEETQYF; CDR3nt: TGTGCCAGCAGTGGGACAGAAGAGACCCAGTACTTC
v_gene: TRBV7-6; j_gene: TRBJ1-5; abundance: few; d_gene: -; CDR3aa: CASSLSERQPQHF; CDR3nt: TGTGCCAGCAGCTTATCGGAGCGCCAGCCCCAGCATTTT
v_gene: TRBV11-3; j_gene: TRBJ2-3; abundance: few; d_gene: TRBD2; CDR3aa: CASSVGTSGSTDTQYF; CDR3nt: TGTGCCAGCAGCGTTGGGACTAGCGGTAGCACAGATACGCAGTATTTT
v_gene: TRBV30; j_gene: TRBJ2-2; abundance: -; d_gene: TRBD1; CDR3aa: CAWRSTGPNTGELFF; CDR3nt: TGTGCCTGGAGGTCGACAGGGCCGAACACCGGGGAGCTGTTTTTT